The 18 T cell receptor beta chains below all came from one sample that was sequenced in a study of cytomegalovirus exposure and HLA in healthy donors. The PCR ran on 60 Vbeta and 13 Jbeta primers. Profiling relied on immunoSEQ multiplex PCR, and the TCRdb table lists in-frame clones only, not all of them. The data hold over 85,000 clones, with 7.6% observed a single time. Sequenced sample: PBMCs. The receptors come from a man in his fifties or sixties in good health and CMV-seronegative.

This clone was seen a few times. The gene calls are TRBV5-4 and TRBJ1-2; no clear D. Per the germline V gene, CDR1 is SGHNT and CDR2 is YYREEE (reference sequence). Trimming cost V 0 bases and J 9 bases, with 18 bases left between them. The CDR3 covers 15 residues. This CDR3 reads CASSLGVEPRMSYTF. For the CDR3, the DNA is TGTGCCAGCAGCTTGGGAGTTGAACCTCGAATGAGCTACACCTTC.

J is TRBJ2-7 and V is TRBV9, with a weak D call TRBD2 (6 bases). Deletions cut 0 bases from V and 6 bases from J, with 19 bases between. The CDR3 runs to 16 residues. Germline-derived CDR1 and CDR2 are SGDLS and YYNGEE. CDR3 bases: TGTGCCAGCAGCGTAGGGGCGGGGCTCCCAGGCGGCGAGCAGTACTTC. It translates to CASSVGAGLPGGEQYF.

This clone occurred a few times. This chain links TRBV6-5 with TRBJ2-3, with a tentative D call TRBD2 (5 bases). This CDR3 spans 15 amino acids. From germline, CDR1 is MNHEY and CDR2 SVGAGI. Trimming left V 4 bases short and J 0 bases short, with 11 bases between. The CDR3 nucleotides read TGTGCCAGCAGTTTAAAGCGGTCTAGCACAGATACGCAGTATTTT. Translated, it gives CASSLKRSSTDTQYF.

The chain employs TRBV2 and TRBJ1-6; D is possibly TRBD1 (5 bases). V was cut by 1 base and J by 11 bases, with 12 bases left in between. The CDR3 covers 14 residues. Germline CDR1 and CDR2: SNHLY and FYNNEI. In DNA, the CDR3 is TGTGCCAGCAGTGAAGTCAGGGAAGTTCCACCCCTCCACTTT. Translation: CASSEVREVPPLHF. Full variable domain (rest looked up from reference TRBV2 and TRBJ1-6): EPEVTQTPSHQVTQMGQEVILRCVPISNHLYFYWYRQILGQKVEFLVSFYNNEISEKSEIFDDQFSVERPDGSNFTLKIRSTKLEDSAMYFCASSEVREVPPLHFGNGTRLTVT.

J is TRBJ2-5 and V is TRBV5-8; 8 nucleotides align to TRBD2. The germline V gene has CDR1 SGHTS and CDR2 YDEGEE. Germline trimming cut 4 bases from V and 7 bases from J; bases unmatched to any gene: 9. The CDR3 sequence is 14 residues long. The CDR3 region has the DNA TGTGCCAGCAGCCCGACTAATGCGGGGGGGACCCAGTACTTC. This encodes CASSPTNAGGTQYF.

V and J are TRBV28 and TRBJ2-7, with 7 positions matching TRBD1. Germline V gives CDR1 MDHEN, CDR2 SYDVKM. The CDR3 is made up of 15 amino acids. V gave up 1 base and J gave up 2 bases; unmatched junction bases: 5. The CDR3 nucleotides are TGTGCCAGCAGTTTATACACCGGGACAGCCTACGAGCAGTACTTC. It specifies CASSLYTGTAYEQYF.

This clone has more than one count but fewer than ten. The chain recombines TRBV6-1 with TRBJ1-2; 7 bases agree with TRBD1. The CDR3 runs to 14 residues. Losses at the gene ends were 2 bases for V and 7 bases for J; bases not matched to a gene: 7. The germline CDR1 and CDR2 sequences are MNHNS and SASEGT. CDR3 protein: CASSEREGAFGYTF. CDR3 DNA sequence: TGTGCCAGCAGTGAACGAGAGGGGGCGTTTGGCTACACCTTC.

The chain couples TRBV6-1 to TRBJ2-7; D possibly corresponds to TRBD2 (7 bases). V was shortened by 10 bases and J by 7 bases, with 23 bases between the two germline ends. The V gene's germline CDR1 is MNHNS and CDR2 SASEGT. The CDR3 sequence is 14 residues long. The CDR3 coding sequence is TGTGCCATCTCGACGAGGGGGAGGGCCTGGGAGCAGTACTTC. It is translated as CAISTRGRAWEQYF.

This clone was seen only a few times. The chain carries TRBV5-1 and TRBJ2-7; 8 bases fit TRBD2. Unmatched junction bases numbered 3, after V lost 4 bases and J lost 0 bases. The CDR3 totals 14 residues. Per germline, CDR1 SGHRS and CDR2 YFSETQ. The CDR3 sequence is CASSAGGASYEQYF. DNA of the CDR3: TGCGCCAGCAGCGCGGGGGGCGCCTCCTACGAGCAGTACTTC.

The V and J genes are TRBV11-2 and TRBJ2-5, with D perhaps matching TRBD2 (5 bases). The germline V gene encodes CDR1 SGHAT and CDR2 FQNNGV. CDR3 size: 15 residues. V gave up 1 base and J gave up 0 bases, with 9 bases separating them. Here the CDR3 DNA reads TGTGCCAGCAGCTTAGGCCCGGACTACCAAGAGACCCAGTACTTC. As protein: CASSLGPDYQETQYF.

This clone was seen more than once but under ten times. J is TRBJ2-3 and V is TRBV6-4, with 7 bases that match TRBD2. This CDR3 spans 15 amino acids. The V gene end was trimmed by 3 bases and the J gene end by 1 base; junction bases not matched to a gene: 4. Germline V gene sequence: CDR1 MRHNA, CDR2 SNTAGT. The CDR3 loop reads CASSESSGGTDTQYF. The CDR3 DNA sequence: TGTGCCAGCAGTGAATCGAGCGGGGGCACAGATACGCAGTATTTT.

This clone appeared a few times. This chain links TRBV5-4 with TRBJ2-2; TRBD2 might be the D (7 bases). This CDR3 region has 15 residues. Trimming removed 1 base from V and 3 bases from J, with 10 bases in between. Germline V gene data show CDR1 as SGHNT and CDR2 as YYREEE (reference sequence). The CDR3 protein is CASSLRGGDTGELFF. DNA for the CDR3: TGTGCCAGCAGCTTGAGGGGGGGGGACACCGGGGAGCTGTTTTTT.

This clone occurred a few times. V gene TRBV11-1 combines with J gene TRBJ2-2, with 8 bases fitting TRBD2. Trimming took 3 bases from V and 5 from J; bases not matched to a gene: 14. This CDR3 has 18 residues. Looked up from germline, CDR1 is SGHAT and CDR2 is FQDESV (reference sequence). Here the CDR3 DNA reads TGTGCCAGCAGCTTCGGGGATCAAGCGGGAGTATTAACCGGGGAGCTGTTTTTT. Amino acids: CASSFGDQAGVLTGELFF. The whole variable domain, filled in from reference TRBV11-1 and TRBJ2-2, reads EAEVAQSPRYKITEKSQAVAFWCDPISGHATLYWYRQILGQGPELLVQFQDESVVDDSQLPKDRFSAERLKGVDSTLKIQPAELGDSAMYLCASSFGDQAGVLTGELFFGEGSRLTVL.

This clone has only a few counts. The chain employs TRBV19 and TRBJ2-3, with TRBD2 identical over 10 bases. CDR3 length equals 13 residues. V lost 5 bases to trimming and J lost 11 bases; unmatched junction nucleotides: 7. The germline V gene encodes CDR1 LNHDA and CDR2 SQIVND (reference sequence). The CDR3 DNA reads TGTGCCAGTAGTCCCCTAGCGGGAGAGATGCAGTATTTT. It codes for CASSPLAGEMQYF.

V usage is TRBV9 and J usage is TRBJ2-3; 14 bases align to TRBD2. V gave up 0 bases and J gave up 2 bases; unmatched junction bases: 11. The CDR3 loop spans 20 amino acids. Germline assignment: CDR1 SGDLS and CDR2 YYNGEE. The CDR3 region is CASSVATSGRDGRDTDTQYF. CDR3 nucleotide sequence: TGTGCCAGCAGCGTAGCGACTAGCGGGAGGGACGGTCGGGACACAGATACGCAGTATTTT.

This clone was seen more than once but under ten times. CDR3 residues: CASSFLLNRESFKEAFF. CDR3 in DNA: TGTGCCAGCAGCTTCTTACTCAACCGGGAGAGCTTTAAAGAAGCTTTCTTT. This chain joins TRBV7-2 and TRBJ1-1; D uncertain. This CDR3 has 17 amino acids. Germline assignment: CDR1 SGHTA and CDR2 FQGNSA. V lost 3 bases to trimming and J lost 8 bases, with 25 bases between them.

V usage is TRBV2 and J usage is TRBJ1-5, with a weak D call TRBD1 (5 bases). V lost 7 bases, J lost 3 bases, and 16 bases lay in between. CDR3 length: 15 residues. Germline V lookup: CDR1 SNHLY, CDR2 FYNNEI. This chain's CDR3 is CASKRDGSNNQPQHF. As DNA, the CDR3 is TGTGCCAGCAAGCGGGACGGTTCAAACAATCAGCCCCAGCATTTT. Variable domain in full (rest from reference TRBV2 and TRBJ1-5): EPEVTQTPSHQVTQMGQEVILRCVPISNHLYFYWYRQILGQKVEFLVSFYNNEISEKSEIFDDQFSVERPDGSNFTLKIRSTKLEDSAMYFCASKRDGSNNQPQHFGDGTRLSIL.

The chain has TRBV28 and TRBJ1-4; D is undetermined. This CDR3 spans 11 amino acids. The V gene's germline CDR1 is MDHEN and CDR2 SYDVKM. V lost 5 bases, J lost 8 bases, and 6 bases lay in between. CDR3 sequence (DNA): TGTGCCAGCAGTCCAGGAGAAAAACTGTTTTTT. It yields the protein CASSPGEKLFF.